This TCR beta chain was sequenced during a study of shared clonotypes between healthy human individuals. Genomic DNA of every subset was divided equally among multiple immunoSEQ plates. Unsorted PBMC DNA went through sequencing on ten immunoSEQ deep assay plates. Here immunoSEQ multiplex PCR was the method, and the copy in TCRdb shows in-frame clones only, minus some. The table shows over 95,000 clones, with around half occurring only once. The V and J ends lost 3 bases and 1 base, in that order; junction bases with no gene match: 10. Germline CDR1 is GTSNPN and CDR2 is SVGIG (reference sequence). The CDR3 length is 16 residues. In unsorted samples, genomic DNA was obtained using roughly 90 million PBMCs.

The sequenced sample consisted of PBMCs. This TCR derives from a woman between 40 and 50 years old in good health. Some clones in this sample may be carry-over from other donors' samples. The chain joins TRBV30 to TRBJ2-5, with 8 bases that match TRBD2. CDR3 region: CAWRGRLALIQETQYF. The CDR3 bases are TGTGCCTGGAGAGGCCGACTAGCGCTTATCCAAGAGACCCAGTACTTC.